This T cell receptor beta chain came from a study of T-cell memory formation after mild COVID-19. Amplification by 5'RACE using constant-segment primers produced TCR alpha and TCR beta cDNA libraries that carried sample barcodes and UMIs. One entry per CDR3 protein results from TCRdb running MiXCR on the 5' RACE reads. The sample shows around 130,000 distinct CDR3 sequences, around 15% of them seen only once. Study outcomes and limitations: Confirmation of SARS-CoV-2 specificity was lacking for second-wave clones peaking day 37.

This CDR3 region has 14 residues. V lost 4 bases and J lost 3, with 12 bases in between. The germline V gene has CDR1 ENHRY and CDR2 SYGVKD. There are a few counts of this clonotype. The antigen remains unidentified. The sequenced sample was PBMCs or a T cell subset sorted from them (not recorded which). The receptor's source is a man aged 18-30 years who had mild COVID-19 (a few samples of this study predate the infection). Cell type and time point are not known. The chain recombines TRBV10-3 with TRBJ2-5; D ambiguous. CDR3 region: CAISASGSEETQYF. CDR3 DNA sequence: TGTGCCATCAGTGCCTCTGGCAGTGAAGAGACCCAGTACTTC.